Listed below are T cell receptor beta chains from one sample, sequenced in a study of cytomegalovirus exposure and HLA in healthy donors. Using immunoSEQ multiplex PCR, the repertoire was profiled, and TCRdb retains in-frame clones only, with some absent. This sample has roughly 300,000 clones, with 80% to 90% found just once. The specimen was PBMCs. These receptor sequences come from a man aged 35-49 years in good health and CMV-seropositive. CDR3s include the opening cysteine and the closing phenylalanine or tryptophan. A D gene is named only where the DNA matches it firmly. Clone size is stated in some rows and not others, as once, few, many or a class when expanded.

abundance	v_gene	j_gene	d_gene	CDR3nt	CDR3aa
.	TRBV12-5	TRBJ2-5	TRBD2	TGTGCTAGTGGCCCTGGGGGGGGTAAAGAGACCCAGTACTTC	CASGPGGGKETQYF
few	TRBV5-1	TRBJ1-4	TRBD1	TGCGCCAGCAGCGCCGGACAGGGCATGAATAATGAAAAACTGTTTTTT	CASSAGQGMNNEKLFF
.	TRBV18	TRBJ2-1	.	TGTGCCAGCTCACCTGCCTATAACAATGAGCAGTTCTTC	CASSPAYNNEQFF
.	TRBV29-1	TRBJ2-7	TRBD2	TGCAGCATCAGACTAGCGGAGAGTTACGAGCAGTACTTC	CSIRLAESYEQYF
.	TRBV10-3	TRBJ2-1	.	TGTGCCATCAGTGAGACGGGAGCCCAGCGGTATGAGCAGTTCTTC	CAISETGAQRYEQFF
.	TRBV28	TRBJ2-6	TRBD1	TGTGCCAGCAGTAGACAGGGAAGGGCCTCTGGGGCCAACGTCCTGACTTTC	CASSRQGRASGANVLTF
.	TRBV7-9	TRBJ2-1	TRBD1	TGTGCCAGCAGCTTAGCGAGGGGGCCCTCGATCATCTACAATGAGCAGTTCTTC	CASSLARGPSIIYNEQFF
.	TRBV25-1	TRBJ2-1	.	TGTGCCAGCACGGCAGGGATGAATGAGCAGTTCTTC	CASTAGMNEQFF
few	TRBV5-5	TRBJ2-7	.	TGTGCCAGCAAGATGTTTCCAACGCAGGGGGGTTACGAGCAGTACTTC	CASKMFPTQGGYEQYF
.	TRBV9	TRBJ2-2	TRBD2	TGTGCCAGCAGCGTAGCCGGGACTAGGAACACCGGGGAGCTGTTTTTT	CASSVAGTRNTGELFF
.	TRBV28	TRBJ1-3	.	TGTGCCAGCAGTTCCACAGGCTCTGGAAACACCATATATTTT	CASSSTGSGNTIYF
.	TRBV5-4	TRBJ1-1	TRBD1	TGTGCCAGCAGCCACGGACAGGTCCCTGAAGCTTTCTTT	CASSHGQVPEAFF
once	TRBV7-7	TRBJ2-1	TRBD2	TGTGCTAGCAGCACCTCTAGCGGGAGCCACAATGAGCAGTTCTTC	CASSTSSGSHNEQFF
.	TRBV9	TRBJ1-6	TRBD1	TGTGCCAGCAGCGGGACCGGGACAGGGAATTCACCCCTCCACTTT	CASSGTGTGNSPLHF
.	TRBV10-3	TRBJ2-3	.	TGTGCCATCAGTGAGGGACAGTTTATCACAGATACGCAGTATTTT	CAISEGQFITDTQYF
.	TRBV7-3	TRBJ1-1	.	TGTGCCAGCAGCCCCCGGGGGGGCACTGAAGCTTTCTTT	CASSPRGGTEAFF
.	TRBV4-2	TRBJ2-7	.	TGTGCCAGCAGCCAAGTGACCGGAGTCGGTACCTACGAGCAGTACTTC	CASSQVTGVGTYEQYF
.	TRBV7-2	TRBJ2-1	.	TGTGCCAGCAGCTCTTCGGCCGGTTGGAGCTCCTACAATGAGCAGTTCTTC	CASSSSAGWSSYNEQFF
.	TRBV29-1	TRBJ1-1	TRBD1	TGCAGCGTAATCACAGGGGCGAACACTGAAGCTTTCTTT	CSVITGANTEAFF
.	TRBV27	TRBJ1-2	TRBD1	TGTGCCAGCAGCCCGCGGCAGGGGGTTATCAACTTCTATGGCTACACCTTC	CASSPRQGVINFYGYTF
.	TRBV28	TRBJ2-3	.	TGTGCCATCTCCGGGGGGCTAAGGACAGATACGCAGTATTTT	CAISGGLRTDTQYF
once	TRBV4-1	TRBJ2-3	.	TGCGCCAGCAGCCAACCTAGCGGCACAGATACGCAGTATTTT	CASSQPSGTDTQYF
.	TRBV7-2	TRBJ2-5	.	TGTGCCAGCAGCTTTAGACCCTGGGGGGCGGGGGAAAAAGAGACCCAGTACTTC	CASSFRPWGAGEKETQYF
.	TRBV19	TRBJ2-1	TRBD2	TGTGCCAGTAGCCCATCCGTAGCGGGAGGGGGCTACAATGAGCAGTTCTTC	CASSPSVAGGGYNEQFF
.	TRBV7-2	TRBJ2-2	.	TGTGCCAGCAGACTGCTCGGGGAGCTGTTTTTT	CASRLLGELFF
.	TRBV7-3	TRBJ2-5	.	TGTGCCAGCAGCTTAAGCGGTAGCATCGAGACCCAGTACTTC	CASSLSGSIETQYF
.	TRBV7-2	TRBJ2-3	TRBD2	TGTGCCAGCAGCTTTGGTAGCGGGAGGGGCACAGATACGCAGTATTTT	CASSFGSGRGTDTQYF
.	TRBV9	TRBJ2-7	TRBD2	TGTGCCAGCAGCGAGCCTAGCGGGAGTAACGAGCAGTACTTC	CASSEPSGSNEQYF
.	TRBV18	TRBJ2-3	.	TGTGCCAGCTCACCCTTTAGGGACGGAGGGAAGACAGATACGCAGTATTTT	CASSPFRDGGKTDTQYF
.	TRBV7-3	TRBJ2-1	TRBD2	TGTGCCAGCAGCACGGGACTAGCGGGAAGGGGCGATGAGCAGTTCTTC	CASSTGLAGRGDEQFF
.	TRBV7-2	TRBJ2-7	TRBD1	TGTGCCAGCAGCTCGGGACAGGGGGCCTACGAGCAGTACTTC	CASSSGQGAYEQYF
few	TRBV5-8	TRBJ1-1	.	TGTGCCAGCAGCCTGTCCGGGGGGCGCGGGACTGAAGCTTTCTTT	CASSLSGGRGTEAFF
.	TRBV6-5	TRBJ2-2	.	TGTGCCAGCAGTCAGGGCGCCGGGGAGCTGTTTTTT	CASSQGAGELFF
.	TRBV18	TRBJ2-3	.	TGTGCCAGCTCCCTCACGGCCGGGATGACAGATACGCAGTATTTT	CASSLTAGMTDTQYF
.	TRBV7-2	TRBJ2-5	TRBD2	TGTGCCAGCAGCTCGGGACTAGCGGGAGAGACCCAGTACTTC	CASSSGLAGETQYF
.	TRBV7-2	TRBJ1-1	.	TGTGCCAGCAGCACCAGGGGGAACACTGAAGCTTTCTTT	CASSTRGNTEAFF
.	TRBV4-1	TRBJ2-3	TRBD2	TGCGCCAGCAGCCAAGATCGACTAGCTAGCACAGATACGCAGTATTTT	CASSQDRLASTDTQYF
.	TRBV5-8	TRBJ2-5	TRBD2	TGTGCCAGCAGCTACCCCGGGACTAGCGGGATAGGGACCCAGTACTTC	CASSYPGTSGIGTQYF
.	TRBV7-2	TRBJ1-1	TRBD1	TGTGCCAGCAGCTGGGACAGGGGGAACACTGAAGCTTTCTTT	CASSWDRGNTEAFF
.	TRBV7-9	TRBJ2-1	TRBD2	TGTGCCAGCAGCTTCGGAATCTTGCGGGAGCAGTCCTACAATGAGCAGTTCTTC	CASSFGILREQSYNEQFF
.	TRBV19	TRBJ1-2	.	TGTGCCAGTAGTAACCGGGCGGGAGGCTACACCTTC	CASSNRAGGYTF
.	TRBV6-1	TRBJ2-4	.	TGTGCCAGCAGTGGATCACTAGCCAAAAACATTCAGTACTTC	CASSGSLAKNIQYF
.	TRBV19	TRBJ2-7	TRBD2	TGTGCCAGTAGTCGACTAGCGGGGTCCTACGAGCAGTACTTC	CASSRLAGSYEQYF
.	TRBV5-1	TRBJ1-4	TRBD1	TGCGCCAGCAGCTTGGTGGGGACAGGGTATGAAAAACTGTTTTTT	CASSLVGTGYEKLFF
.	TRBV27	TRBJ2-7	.	TGTGCCAGCAGACACTCCTACGAGCAGTACTTC	CASRHSYEQYF